The 18 T cell receptor beta chains below all came from one sample that was sequenced in a study of shared T cell receptors in the human thymus. Clones were sequenced by immunoSEQ multiplex PCR, and TCRdb holds only the in-frame ones, with some missing. This sample has hundreds of thousands of clones, with approximately 87% found just once. This sample also belongs to another study, concerning human thymus T cells.

The source material was thymocytes. The receptor source for this set is a boy less than two years old with a congenital heart defect.

The J gene is TRBJ1-5, the V gene TRBV28; D unresolved. V was trimmed by 3 bases and J by 0 bases, leaving 18 bases between them. The CDR3 length is 18 residues. CDR1 MDHEN and CDR2 SYDVKM come from the germline V gene. CDR3 sequence reads: CASSLGQDLDYSNQPQHF. The DNA for the CDR3 is TGTGCCAGCAGTTTGGGCCAGGATTTAGATTATAGCAATCAGCCCCAGCATTTT. The full variable domain, completed using reference TRBV28 and TRBJ1-5, is DVKVTQSSRYLVKRTGEKVFLECVQDMDHENMFWYRQDPGLGLRLIYFSYDVKMKEKGDIPEGYSVSREKKERFSLILESASTNQTSMYLCASSLGQDLDYSNQPQHFGDGTRLSIL.

This clone occurred once. The chain carries TRBV6-5 and TRBJ1-1; a possible D gene is TRBD1 (5 bases). Trimming took 7 bases from V and 5 from J, leaving 17 bases between them. The CDR3 runs 14 residues. Germline-derived CDR1 and CDR2 are MNHEY and SVGAGI. For the CDR3, the DNA is TGTGCCAGCACCCCGGGCAGGGTCTTGACTGAAGCTTTCTTT. Translation: CASTPGRVLTEAFF.

This clone has only a few counts. The chain is built from TRBV20-1 and TRBJ1-2; no clear D. V was clipped by 6 bases and J by 3 bases, with 5 bases between them. The CDR3 runs 10 residues. Germline V CDR1 and CDR2: DFQATT, SNEGSKA (reference sequence). The DNA of the CDR3 is TGCAGTGCCAAATACTATGGCTACACCTTC. Residues: CSAKYYGYTF.

V gene TRBV6-5 combines with J gene TRBJ2-5, with D tentatively TRBD1 (6 bases). With the DNA end fitting TRBJ2-7 better, the J assignment may be wrong. CDR1 and CDR2 from the germline V gene are MNHEY and SVGAGI. This CDR3 comprises 15 residues. The CDR3 nucleotides are TGTGCCAGCAGTTCCGGGACACTCAGCTCCTACGAGCAGTACTTC. It encodes CASSSGTLSSYEQYF.

J is TRBJ1-5 and V is TRBV27; TRBD1 aligns across 12 bases. Trimming cost V 5 bases and J 0 bases; bases outside gene matches: 5. CDR3 length: 17 residues. CDR1 is MNHEY and CDR2 is SMNVEV in the germline V gene (reference sequence). The CDR3 region is CASSGTGGPYSNQPQHF. CDR3 DNA: TGTGCCAGCAGTGGGACAGGGGGCCCTTATAGCAATCAGCCCCAGCATTTT.

This sequence joins TRBV13 and TRBJ1-6; 7 bases line up with TRBD1. J lost 7 bases, V lost 5 bases, and 14 bases had no gene match. The CDR3 contains 17 residues. Germline lookup yields CDR1 PRHDT and CDR2 FYEKMQ (reference sequence). The CDR3 is CASSTRDRVKGNSPLHF. CDR3 nucleotides: TGTGCCAGCAGCACCCGAGACAGGGTCAAGGGGAATTCACCCCTCCACTTT. Supplemented by reference TRBV13 and TRBJ1-6, the full variable domain reads AAGVIQSPRHLIKEKRETATLKCYPIPRHDTVYWYQQGPGQDPQFLISFYEKMQSDKGSIPDRFSAQQFSDYHSELNMSSLELGDSALYFCASSTRDRVKGNSPLHFGNGTRLTVT.

The chain carries TRBV7-9 and TRBJ2-1; 7 bases map to TRBD2. CDR3 length equals 12 residues. J was trimmed by 8 bases and V by 8 bases; bases with no gene match: 6. The germline V gene has CDR1 SEHNR and CDR2 FQNEAQ (reference sequence). CDR3 DNA sequence: TGTGCCAGCCGGGCTAGCGGCGATGAGCAGTTCTTC. Amino acids: CASRASGDEQFF.

The chain carries TRBV5-6 and TRBJ1-1; a weak D match, TRBD1 (5 bases). The CDR3 totals 16 residues. The germline gives CDR1 SGHDT, CDR2 YYEEEE. Trimming pared 0 bases from V and 0 bases from J, leaving 12 bases between. The CDR3 sequence is CASSLVGQTMNTEAFF. DNA for the CDR3: TGTGCCAGCAGCTTGGTCGGACAAACAATGAACACTGAAGCTTTCTTT.

The chain links TRBV4-3 to TRBJ2-5; TRBD2 matches at 9 bases. The CDR3 consists of 15 residues. Germline V gives CDR1 LGHNA, CDR2 YSLEER. V shed 0 bases and J 4 bases; nucleotides not matched to a gene: 3. CDR3 sequence (DNA): TGCGCCAGCAGCCAAGACTTGCGGGAGGGAGAGACCCAGTACTTC. Protein: CASSQDLREGETQYF.

J is TRBJ2-1 and V is TRBV4-3; 9 nucleotides line up with TRBD1. V shed 0 bases and J 4 bases; nucleotides not matched to a gene: 7. The CDR3 covers 17 residues. Per germline, CDR1 LGHNA and CDR2 YSLEER. CDR3 nucleotides: TGCGCCAGCAGCCAAGATCCAGGGACAGGGTATTACAATGAGCAGTTCTTC. This gives the protein CASSQDPGTGYYNEQFF.

The chain joins TRBV29-1 to TRBJ2-5, with TRBD1 matching 8 bases. Germline CDR1 is SQVTM and CDR2 is ANQGSEA. The ends lost 6 bases at V and 1 base at J; junction bases unmatched: 16. The CDR3 covers 17 residues. CDR3 amino acids: CSVLCRVRQGSQETQYF. In nucleotides, the CDR3 is TGCAGCGTGCTCTGCCGGGTCCGACAGGGGTCCCAAGAGACCCAGTACTTC.

The V and J genes are TRBV28 and TRBJ1-4; D not certain. V was pared by 6 bases and J by 2 bases, with 16 bases between. The CDR3 contains 16 residues. Germline assignment: CDR1 MDHEN and CDR2 SYDVKM. The CDR3 DNA sequence: TGTGCCAGCAGCCTCCTTCCCGGGTTGACTAATGAAAAACTGTTTTTT. This sequence encodes CASSLLPGLTNEKLFF.

This sequence joins TRBV11-3 and TRBJ1-2; D gene uncertain. The V end lost 6 bases, the J end lost 2 bases, and 16 bases lay between the germline ends. The germline V gene has CDR1 SGHNT and CDR2 YENEEA. This CDR3 comprises 15 residues. CDR3 in DNA: TGTGCCAGCAGTACCCCATCGGCGGGAAACTATGGCTACACCTTC. Its protein product is CASSTPSAGNYGYTF.

This chain uses TRBV7-9 with TRBJ2-1, with a weak D call TRBD1 (6 bases). Trimming removed 1 base at V and 14 bases at J, with 12 bases between. There are 12 residues in the CDR3. CDR1 SEHNR and CDR2 FQNEAQ come from the germline V gene (reference sequence). The CDR3, as DNA: TGTGCCAGCAGCTTAGGAGACAGGCCTAAGTTCTTC. Translating it yields CASSLGDRPKFF.

The chain joins TRBV7-3 to TRBJ1-5, with a weak D call TRBD1 (5 bases). Trimming removed 6 bases from V and 1 base from J, with 19 bases in between. The CDR3 sequence is 17 residues long. The germline V gene encodes CDR1 SGHTA and CDR2 FQGTGA. CDR3 nucleotide sequence: TGTGCCAGCAGGTCCGACAGAAAGGTTTTGAGCAATCAGCCCCAGCATTTT. Translation gives CASRSDRKVLSNQPQHF. The variable domain in full, with the rest retrieved from reference TRBV7-3 and TRBJ1-5, is GAGVSQTPSNKVTEKGKYVELRCDPISGHTALYWYRQSLGQGPEFLIYFQGTGAADDSGLPNDRFFAVRPEGSVSTLKIQRTERGDSAVYLCASRSDRKVLSNQPQHFGDGTRLSIL.

The V gene is TRBV27, the J gene TRBJ2-1; no firm D call. V lost 6 bases and J lost 3, with 21 bases in between. There are 17 residues in the CDR3. CDR1 is MNHEY and CDR2 is SMNVEV in the germline V gene (reference sequence). This CDR3 reads CASSDASYGPVYNEQFF. DNA for the CDR3: TGTGCCAGCAGCGATGCCAGCTATGGGCCGGTCTACAATGAGCAGTTCTTC.

This rearrangement joins TRBV27 to TRBJ2-5, with D hard to call. Trimming cost V 7 bases and J 6 bases, with 6 bases left between them. The CDR3 length is 10 residues. Looked up from germline, CDR1 is MNHEY and CDR2 is SMNVEV (reference sequence). The chain's CDR3 is CASNSKTQYF. For the CDR3, the DNA is TGTGCCAGCAACTCGAAGACCCAGTACTTC.

The rearrangement uses TRBV9 and TRBJ2-5; 10 nucleotides match TRBD2. Germline-derived CDR1 and CDR2 are SGDLS and YYNGEE. V shed 0 bases and J 2 bases; nucleotides not matched to a gene: 4. This CDR3 region has 16 residues. The CDR3 is CASSVASSGGQETQYF. CDR3 nucleotide sequence: TGTGCCAGCAGCGTAGCGTCTAGCGGGGGTCAAGAGACCCAGTACTTC.